This T cell receptor beta chain was identified during a study of T cell clusters in autoimmune cytopenias. Findings and limits, study-wide: TRB repertoire shifts in secondary cytopenia and chronic lymphocytic leukemia mostly reflected lymphoma, not autoimmunity. Clustering suggested that physiological T cell clusters were missing in primary autoimmune cytopenia patients.

One tube held mixed TRB-A and TRB-B primer pools for touch-down PCR. TCRdb re-called the multiplex PCR reads; every CDR3 protein appears as one record, without DNA. The sample table includes under 15,000 distinct CDR3 sequences. Concerning this clonotype itself: Its antigen is as yet unknown.

Each sample's input was approximately 270 ng genomic DNA, 38,000 or so genome equivalents. The length of the CDR3 is 14 residues. Germline values: CDR1 MNHNY, CDR2 SVGAGI (reference sequence). The sequenced sample consisted of peripheral blood. This sequence was found in a human donor with an autoimmune cytopenia or autoimmune hepatitis (not recorded which). V usage is TRBV6-6 and J usage is TRBJ2-3; TCRdb proposes TRBD2, but this gene call is untestable without DNA. This chain's CDR3 is CASRLAGGFGTQYF.